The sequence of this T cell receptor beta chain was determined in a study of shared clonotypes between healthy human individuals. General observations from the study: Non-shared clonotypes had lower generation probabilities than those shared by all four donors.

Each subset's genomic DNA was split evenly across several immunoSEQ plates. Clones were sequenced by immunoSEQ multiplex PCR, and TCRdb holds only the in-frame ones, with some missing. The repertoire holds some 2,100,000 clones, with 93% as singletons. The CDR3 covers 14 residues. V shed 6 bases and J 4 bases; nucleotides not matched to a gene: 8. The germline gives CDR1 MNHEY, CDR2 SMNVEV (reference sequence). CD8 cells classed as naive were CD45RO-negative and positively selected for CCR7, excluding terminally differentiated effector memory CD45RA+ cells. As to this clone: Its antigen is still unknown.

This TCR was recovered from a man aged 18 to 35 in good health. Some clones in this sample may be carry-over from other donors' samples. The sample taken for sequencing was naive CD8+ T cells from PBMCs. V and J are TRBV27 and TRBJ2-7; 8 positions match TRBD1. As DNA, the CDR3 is TGTGCCAGCAGCACCAGGACAGGGAGGTACGAGCAGTACTTC. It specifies CASSTRTGRYEQYF.